These 17 T cell receptor beta chains were all obtained from the same sample, sequenced in a study of molecular identifiers for immune sequencing clone quantification. In TCRdb, the PCR reads were re-called with MiXCR into one record per CDR3 protein. The repertoire holds approximately 680,000 distinct CDR3 sequences, with about 25% as singletons. The specimen was naive CD8+ T cells from blood, with Jurkat cell RNA spiked in. Subset reported: FACS-sorted CD8+CD4-CCR7+CD45RA+ naive T cells. The receptors shown here come from a human donor in good health. Some libraries in this study had Jurkat cell RNA spiked in.

The gene calls are TRBV6-2 or TRBV6-3 and TRBJ2-5; D unclear. CDR1 MNHEY and CDR2 SVGEGT come from the germline V gene. Trimming took off 6 bases at V and 5 bases at J, with 19 bases between the two ends. The CDR3 contains 15 residues. Written as DNA, the CDR3 is TGTGCCAGCAGCTCCTACCCTACCCGCCTCGAGACCCAGTACTTC. This codes for CASSSYPTRLETQYF.

Many counts were recorded for this clonotype. The chain carries TRBV7-2 and TRBJ2-1, with D perhaps TRBD2 (5 bases). From germline, CDR1 is SGHTA and CDR2 FQGNSA. Trimming left V 2 bases short and J 4 bases short, with 12 bases between. The CDR3 spans 15 residues. As DNA, the CDR3 is TGTGCCAGCAGCTTAATATCGGGGTTGTACAATGAGCAGTTCTTC. This gives the protein CASSLISGLYNEQFF.

This clonotype showed up just a few times. V is TRBV24-1 and J is TRBJ2-1; 7 nucleotides line up with TRBD2. The CDR3 contains 14 residues. J was trimmed by 10 bases and V by 1 base; bases with no gene match: 6. Germline CDR1 KGHDR, CDR2 SFDVKD. CDR3 DNA sequence: TGTGCCACCAGTGATTTCGGGGGGTCGGTAGAGCAGTTCTTC. Its protein is CATSDFGGSVEQFF.

This clonotype was seen at least ten times. The V call is TRBV29-1, the J call TRBJ1-5, with 7 positions matching TRBD1. The CDR3 has 15 amino acids. The J segment lost 8 bases and the V segment lost 4 bases, leaving 14 bases of the junction unmatched. Germline V gene data show CDR1 as SQVTM and CDR2 as ANQGSEA. The CDR3 region is CSVVRGDSALKPQHF. CDR3 in DNA: TGCAGCGTTGTAAGAGGGGACAGTGCCCTAAAGCCCCAGCATTTT.

The genes are TRBV6-1 and TRBJ2-7; possible D gene TRBD2, 5 bases. Trimming cost V 2 bases and J 0 bases, with 11 bases left between them. CDR1 MNHNS and CDR2 SASEGT come from the germline V gene. CDR3 length: 15 residues. CDR3 in DNA: TGTGCCAGCAGTGAAACGGACTGGAACTCCTACGAGCAGTACTTC. It is translated as CASSETDWNSYEQYF.

At least ten counts were recorded for this clonotype. The chain has TRBV27 and TRBJ2-3; maybe TRBD2 (6 bases). CDR3 length: 17 residues. The germline V gene encodes CDR1 MNHEY and CDR2 SMNVEV (reference sequence). Trimming removed 7 bases from V and 2 bases from J, with 22 bases in between. The CDR3, as DNA: TGTGCCAGCAACTCCCTCGGGGTTAGCGGCCCCACAGATACGCAGTATTTT. Protein sequence: CASNSLGVSGPTDTQYF.

The rearrangement joins TRBV12-3 or TRBV12-4 to TRBJ1-2, with D perhaps matching TRBD1 (5 bases). The V gene lost 4 bases and the J gene lost 1 base, with 16 bases spanning the gap. The CDR3 loop spans 16 amino acids. The CDR3 nucleotides read TGTGCCAGCAGTTCGATGCTCAGGGCCTATAACTATGGCTACACCTTC. This sequence encodes CASSSMLRAYNYGYTF.

Notes on this clonotype: This may stem from a read error, because a much larger clone lies one nucleotide away. This rearrangement joins TRBV20-1 to TRBJ1-5; D call uncertain. Germline assignment: CDR1 DFQATT and CDR2 SNEGSKA (reference sequence). The CDR3 covers 16 residues. This CDR3 is CSASEGYLKSNQPKHF. CDR3 DNA sequence: TGCAGTGCTTCAGAAGGGTACTTGAAGAGCAATCAGCCCAAGCATTTT.

The chain is built from TRBV27 and TRBJ2-5; no clear D gene. Trimming took 1 base from V and 4 from J, leaving 13 bases between them. Germline V gene lookup returns CDR1 MNHEY and CDR2 SMNVEV (reference sequence). The CDR3 extends over 15 amino acids. The CDR3 protein is CASSLYGQVGETQYF. The CDR3 DNA reads as TGTGCCAGCAGTTTATACGGGCAGGTAGGAGAGACCCAGTACTTC.

This clonotype was detected many times. The J gene is TRBJ2-1, the V gene TRBV20-1, with D perhaps matching TRBD2 (6 bases). Germline V gene lookup returns CDR1 DFQATT and CDR2 SNEGSKA (reference sequence). Trimming cost V 1 base and J 5 bases, with 9 bases left between them. The CDR3 totals 13 residues. CDR3: CSARGDSNNEQFF. The CDR3 nucleotides read TGCAGTGCTAGAGGGGACTCTAACAATGAGCAGTTCTTC.

Of note for this clonotype: The junction shows a germline mismatch at one end, possibly a read error. The J gene is TRBJ2-1, the V gene TRBV12-3 or TRBV12-4, with 10 nucleotides matching TRBD2. CDR3 length: 15 amino acids. Written as DNA, the CDR3 is TGTGCCAGCAGTTTAGTCCTAGCGGGAGTAAATGGGCAGTTCTTC. Translation: CASSLVLAGVNGQFF.

In regard to this clonotype: A read error is possible here, since a much larger clone lies one base away. This sequence joins TRBV7-6 and TRBJ1-1, with 11 bases that match TRBD1. Germline-derived CDR1 and CDR2 are SGHVS and FNYEAQ. The CDR3 totals 19 residues. The CDR3 region is CAGSLDMGTGGRMNTEAFF. CDR3 in DNA: TGTGCCGGCAGCTTAGATATGGGGACAGGGGGACGCATGAACACTGAAGCTTTCTTT. The whole variable domain, remainder taken from reference TRBV7-6 and TRBJ1-1, is GAGVSQSPRYKVTKRGQDVALRCDPISGHVSLYWYRQALGQGPEFLTYFNYEAQQDKSGLPNDRFSAERPEGSISTLTIQRTEQRDSAMYRCAGSLDMGTGGRMNTEAFFGQGTRLTVV.

This clonotype was counted a few times. This sequence joins TRBV2 and TRBJ2-3; D may be TRBD2 (6 bases). CDR3 size: 15 residues. V was pared by 6 bases and J by 2 bases, with 15 bases between. CDR1 and CDR2 from the germline V gene are SNHLY and FYNNEI. In nucleotides, the CDR3 is TGTGCCAGCAGAAAAGGTAGCGGAGTCACAGATACGCAGTATTTT. Translated: CASRKGSGVTDTQYF.

On this clonotype: A read error is possible here, since a much larger clone lies one base away. As the CDR3 is not closed by the conserved phenylalanine or tryptophan, this likely results from a read error. The chain carries TRBV28 and TRBJ1-1; D uncertain. The V end lost 8 bases, the J end lost 10 bases, and 17 bases lay between the germline ends. The V gene's germline CDR1 is MDHEN and CDR2 SYDVKM. The CDR3 consists of 12 residues. The CDR3 sequence is CASGRASPGAFV. The CDR3 bases are TGTGCCAGCGGTAGGGCTTCACCGGGAGCTTTCGTT.

The rearrangement links TRBV12-3 or TRBV12-4 to TRBJ2-7; D gene unclear. The CDR3 totals 17 residues. Trimming pared 3 bases from V and 3 bases from J, leaving 21 bases between. The CDR3 region is CASSLRYYSLSDYEQYF. The CDR3 DNA sequence: TGTGCCAGCAGTTTGAGGTACTACTCTTTAAGCGACTACGAGCAGTACTTC.

This clonotype has just a few counts. J is TRBJ2-7 and V is TRBV19; 9 nucleotides match TRBD1. In germline, CDR1 is LNHDA, CDR2 SQIVND (reference sequence). This CDR3 spans 15 amino acids. The junction had 6 bases not matched to a gene; V was cut back by 3 bases and J by 3 bases. In DNA, the CDR3 is TGTGCCAGTAGTATGGGGACAGGGATGAACTACGAGCAGTACTTC. It yields the protein CASSMGTGMNYEQYF.

This clonotype occurred a few times. This rearrangement joins TRBV27 to TRBJ2-7; D unclear. V was cut by 4 bases and J by 2 bases, with 15 bases left in between. The CDR3 sequence is 15 residues long. Germline V gene lookup returns CDR1 MNHEY and CDR2 SMNVEV (reference sequence). The CDR3 protein is CASSYNGGATYEQYF. Here the CDR3 DNA reads TGTGCCAGCAGTTACAATGGCGGAGCCACCTACGAGCAGTACTTC.